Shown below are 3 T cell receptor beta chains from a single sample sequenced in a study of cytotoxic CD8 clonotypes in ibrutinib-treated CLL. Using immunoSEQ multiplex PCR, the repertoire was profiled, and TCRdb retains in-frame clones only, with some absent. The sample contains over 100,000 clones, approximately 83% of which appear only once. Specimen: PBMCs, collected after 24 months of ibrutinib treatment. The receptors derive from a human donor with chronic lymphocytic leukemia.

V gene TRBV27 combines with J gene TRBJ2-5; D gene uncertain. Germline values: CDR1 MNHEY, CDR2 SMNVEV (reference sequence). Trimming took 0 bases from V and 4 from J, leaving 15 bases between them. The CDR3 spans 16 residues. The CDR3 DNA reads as TGTGCCAGCAGTTTATCGTTTTATCGGAGCCGAGAGACCCAGTACTTC. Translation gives CASSLSFYRSRETQYF.

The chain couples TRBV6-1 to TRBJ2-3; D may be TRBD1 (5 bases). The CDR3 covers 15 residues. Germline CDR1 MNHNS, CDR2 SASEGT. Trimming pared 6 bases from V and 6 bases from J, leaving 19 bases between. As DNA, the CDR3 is TGTGCCAGCAGCACCCATCCAGGGATCACGGATACGCAGTATTTT. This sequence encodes CASSTHPGITDTQYF.

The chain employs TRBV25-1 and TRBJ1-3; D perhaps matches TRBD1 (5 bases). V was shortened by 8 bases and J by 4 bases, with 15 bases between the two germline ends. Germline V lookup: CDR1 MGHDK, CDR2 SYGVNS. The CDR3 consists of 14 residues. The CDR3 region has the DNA TGTGCCAGCGGTGGTATGGGGCAAGGAAACACCATATATTTT. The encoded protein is CASGGMGQGNTIYF. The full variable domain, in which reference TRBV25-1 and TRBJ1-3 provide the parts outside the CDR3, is EADIYQTPRYLVIGTGKKITLECSQTMGHDKMYWYQQDPGMELHLIHYSYGVNSTEKGDLSSESTVSRIRTEHFPLTLESARPSHTSQYLCASGGMGQGNTIYFGEGSWLTVV.